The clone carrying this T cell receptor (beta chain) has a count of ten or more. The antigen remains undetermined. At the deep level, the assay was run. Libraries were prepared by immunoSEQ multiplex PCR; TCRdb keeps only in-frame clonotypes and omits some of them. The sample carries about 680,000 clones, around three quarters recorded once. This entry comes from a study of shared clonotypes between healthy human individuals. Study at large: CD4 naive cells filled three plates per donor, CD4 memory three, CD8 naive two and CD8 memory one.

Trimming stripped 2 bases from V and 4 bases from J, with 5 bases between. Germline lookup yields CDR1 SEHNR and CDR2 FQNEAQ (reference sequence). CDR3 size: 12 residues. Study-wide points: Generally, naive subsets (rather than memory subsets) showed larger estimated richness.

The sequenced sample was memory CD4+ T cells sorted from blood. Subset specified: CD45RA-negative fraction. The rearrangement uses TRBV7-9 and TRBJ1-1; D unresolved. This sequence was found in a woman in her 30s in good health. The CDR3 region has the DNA TGTGCCAGCAGCTTATCTTCCACTGAAGCTTTCTTT. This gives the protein CASSLSSTEAFF.